The clone carrying this T cell receptor beta chain showed up many times. The antigen is unknown. The source material, RNA transcripts, was used to amplify TCR beta CDR3 regions. A set of HTBI primers served as the primers for a first-round RT-PCR of the TCR CDR3. Each CDR3 protein is one row after TCRdb ran MiXCR on the multiplex PCR reads. The table lists approximately 640,000 distinct CDR3 sequences, 15% to 20% of them singletons. For Graves' hyperthyroidism to be stable, ophthalmopathy could not progress within 18 months. This sample is drawn from a study of T cells in Graves' hyperthyroidism and ophthalmopathy. Study results and caveats: Ophthalmopathy cases were set apart from stable hyperthyroidism by a 13 V-J model. Most thyroid clonotypes with frequency above 0.001 were detected in blood.

Material for sequencing was blood. The sequence derives from a man between 50 and 59 years old with Graves' hyperthyroidism.

CDR3 nucleotide sequence: TGTGCCAGCAGCTTAGCGACCGTGGGAGCGGCCCAAGAGACCCAGTACTTC. Its translation: CASSLATVGAAQETQYF. The J gene is TRBJ2-5, the V gene TRBV7-2; perhaps TRBD2 as D (5 bases). Germline V gene sequence: CDR1 SGHTA, CDR2 FQGNSA. The CDR3 covers 17 residues. Trimming shortened V by 0 bases and J by 1 base, and 15 bases separated the two germline ends.